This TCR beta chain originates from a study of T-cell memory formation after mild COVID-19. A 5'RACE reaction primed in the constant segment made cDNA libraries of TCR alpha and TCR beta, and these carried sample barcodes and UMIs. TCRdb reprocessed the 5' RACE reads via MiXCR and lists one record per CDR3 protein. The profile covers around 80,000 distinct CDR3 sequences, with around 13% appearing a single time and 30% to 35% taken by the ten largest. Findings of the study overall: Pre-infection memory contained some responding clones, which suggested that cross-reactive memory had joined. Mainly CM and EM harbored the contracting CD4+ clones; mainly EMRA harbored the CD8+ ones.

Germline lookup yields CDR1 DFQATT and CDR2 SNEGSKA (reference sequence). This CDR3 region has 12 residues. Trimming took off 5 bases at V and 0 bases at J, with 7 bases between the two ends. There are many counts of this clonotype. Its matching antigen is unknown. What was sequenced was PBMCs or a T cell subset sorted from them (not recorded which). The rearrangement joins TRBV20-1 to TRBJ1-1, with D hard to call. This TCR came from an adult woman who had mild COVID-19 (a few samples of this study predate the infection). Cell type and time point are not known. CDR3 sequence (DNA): TGCAGTGCTGCCCCTTTGAACACTGAAGCTTTCTTT. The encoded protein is CSAAPLNTEAFF.